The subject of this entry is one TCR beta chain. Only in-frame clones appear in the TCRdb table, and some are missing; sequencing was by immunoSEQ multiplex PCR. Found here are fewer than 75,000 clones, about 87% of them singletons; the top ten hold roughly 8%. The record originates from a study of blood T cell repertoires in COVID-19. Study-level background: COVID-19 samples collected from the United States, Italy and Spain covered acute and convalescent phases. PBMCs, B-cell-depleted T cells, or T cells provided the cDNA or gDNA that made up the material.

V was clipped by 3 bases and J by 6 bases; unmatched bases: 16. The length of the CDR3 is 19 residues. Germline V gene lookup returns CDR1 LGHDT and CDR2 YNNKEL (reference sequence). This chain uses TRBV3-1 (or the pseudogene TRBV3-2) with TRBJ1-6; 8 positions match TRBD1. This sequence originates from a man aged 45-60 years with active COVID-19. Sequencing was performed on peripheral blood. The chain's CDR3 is CASSHPKGTGGRGNSPLHF. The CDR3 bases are TGTGCCAGCAGCCACCCAAAGGGCACAGGGGGGAGAGGTAATTCACCCCTCCACTTT.